This T cell receptor beta chain was sequenced during a study of identical twins listed by TCRdb under 2016. About the investigation overall: The study deep-sequenced TCR alpha and beta repertoires from monozygotic twins, unrelated adults of various ages and cord blood to test whether fetal clonotypes persist. To rule out contamination, the twin experiments were replicated at different times with different library preparation protocols. General conclusions and limits of the study: In monozygotic twins, recombination models systematically underestimated out-of-frame TCR alpha sharing, but the models matched the sharing seen between unrelated individuals. Fewer insertions were carried by abundant cord blood beta clonotypes; a weaker similar trend was observed in young adult naive repertoires, while no such trend was observed in memory repertoires. Compared with coincidental sharing between unrelated individuals, an excess of low generation-probability sequences was observed among out-of-frame TCR alpha sequences shared between twins. Invariant T cells such as MAIT and iNKT could partly confound zero-insertion analyses, although diverse VJ usage argued against such confounding for most clonotypes. Because the same donors could not be followed over many years, conclusions were based on cross-sectional statistical analysis. A weaker excess of twin sharing was found in beta out-of-frame sequences because the signal-to-noise ratio was lowered by fewer shared sequences.

The CDR3 spans 13 residues, from the cysteine through the phenylalanine. The sequence is cut down to CDR3 DNA, 39 bases in frame from base 1. V drops 5 bases and J drops 2 bases, leaving 7 bases in between. Per the germline V gene, MNHEY is the CDR1 and SVGAGI is the CDR2. Library generation was performed with 5' RACE. The listed sequencing device is Illumina HiSeq 2000. Template switching added a universal primer binding site, and the final cDNA carried a unique molecular identifier that allowed TCR cDNA molecules to be counted accurately. First-strand cDNA for TCR alpha and beta chains was synthesized from specific primers in the conserved constant-segment region. To control for contamination, every cDNA library carried two barcodes: a SMART-Mk sample barcode plus Illumina barcodes. TruSeq adapter sequences and Illumina sample barcodes were added in two successive PCR steps. The Illumina HiSeq platform was used with custom primers to sequence TCR alpha and beta cDNA libraries. Regarding the original processing steps: Raw reads were processed with MiGEC to extract unique molecular identifiers, and MiXCR was used to determine CDR3 positions. For each individual, recombination models were inferred using an EM algorithm with the repgenHMM and IGoR tools. The analysis of shared clonotypes was done with the tcR package in R, with sharing normalized by the product of cloneset sizes. To study raw recombination free of thymic and clonal selection effects, out-of-frame nonproductive sequences were analyzed. TCRdb trimmed public reads at Q25 via fastp, called clones via MiXCR and kept in-frame beta chains. Rows with a matching CDR3 protein are joined into one entry that keeps the most common DNA and genes. The V and J calls were not made by the authors but by TCRdb's processing. For this sample the table gives roughly 1.6 million distinct CDR3 sequences, of which around a third were detected only once. The ten largest make up over 0.25% of the sample.

All donors were healthy Caucasians. Many counts were recorded for this clonotype. Its antigen is currently not known. The sample holds no much larger clone one base away, and base qualities are not on file. The sequence is built from TRBV6-5 and TRBJ2-1, with the D segment identity uncertain. This receptor was taken from a newborn girl in good health. Input material: cord blood. The CDR3 protein sequence reads: CASSSRTYNEQFF. The DNA sequence follows: TGTGCCAGCAGTAGCAGGACCTACAATGAGCAGTTCTTC.